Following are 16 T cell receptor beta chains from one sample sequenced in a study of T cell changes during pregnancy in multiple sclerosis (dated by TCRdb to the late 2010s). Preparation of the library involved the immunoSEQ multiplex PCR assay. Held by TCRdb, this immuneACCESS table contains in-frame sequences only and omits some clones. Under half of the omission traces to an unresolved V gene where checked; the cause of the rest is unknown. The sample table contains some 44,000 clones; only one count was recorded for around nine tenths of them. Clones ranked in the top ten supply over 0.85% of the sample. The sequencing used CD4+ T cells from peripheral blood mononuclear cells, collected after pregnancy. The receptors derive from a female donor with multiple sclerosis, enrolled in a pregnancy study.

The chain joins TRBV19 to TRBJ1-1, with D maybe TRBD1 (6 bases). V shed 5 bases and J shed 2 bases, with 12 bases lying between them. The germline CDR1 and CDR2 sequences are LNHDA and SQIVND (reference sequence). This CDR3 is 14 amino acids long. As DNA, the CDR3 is TGTGCCAGTAGTGCACAGGGTCATAACACTGAAGCTTTCTTT. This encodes CASSAQGHNTEAFF.

The chain's CDR3 is CASRPLDRPGANVLTF. The CDR3 region has the DNA TGTGCCAGCAGACCCTTAGACAGGCCTGGGGCCAACGTCCTGACTTTC. The rearrangement links TRBV27 to TRBJ2-6; TRBD1 is a possible D gene (6 bases). This CDR3 has 16 amino acids. Trimming left V 6 bases short and J 2 bases short, with 14 bases between. The V gene's germline CDR1 is MNHEY and CDR2 SMNVEV (reference sequence).

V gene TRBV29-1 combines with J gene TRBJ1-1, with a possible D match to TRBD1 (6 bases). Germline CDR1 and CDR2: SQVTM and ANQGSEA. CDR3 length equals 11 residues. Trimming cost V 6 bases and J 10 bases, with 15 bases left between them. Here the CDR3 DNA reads TGCAGCGTAGAAACAGGGCCGGGAGCTTTCTTT. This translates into CSVETGPGAFF.

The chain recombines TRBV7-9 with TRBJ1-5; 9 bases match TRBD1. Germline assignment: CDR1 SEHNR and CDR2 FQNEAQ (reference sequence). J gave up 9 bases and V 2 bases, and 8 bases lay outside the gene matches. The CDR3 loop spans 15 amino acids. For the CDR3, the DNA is TGTGCCAGCAGCTTATGGGACAGGGTCGGGGCGCCCCAGCATTTT. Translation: CASSLWDRVGAPQHF.

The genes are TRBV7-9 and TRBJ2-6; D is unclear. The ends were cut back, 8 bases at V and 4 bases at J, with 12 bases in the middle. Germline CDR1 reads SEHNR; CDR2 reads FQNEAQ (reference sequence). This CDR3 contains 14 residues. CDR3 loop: CASPPARGANVLTF. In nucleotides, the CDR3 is TGTGCCAGCCCCCCTGCGAGGGGGGCCAACGTCCTGACTTTC. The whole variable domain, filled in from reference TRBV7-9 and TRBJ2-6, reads DTGVSQNPRHKITKRGQNVTFRCDPISEHNRLYWYRQTLGQGPEFLTYFQNEAQLEKSRLLSDRFSAERPKGSFSTLEIQRTEQGDSAMYLCASPPARGANVLTFGAGSRLTVL.

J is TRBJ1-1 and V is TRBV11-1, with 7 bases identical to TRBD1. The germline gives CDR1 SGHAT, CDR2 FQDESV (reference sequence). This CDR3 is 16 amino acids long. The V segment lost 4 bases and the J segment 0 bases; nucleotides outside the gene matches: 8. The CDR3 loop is CASSSQTGIMNTEAFF. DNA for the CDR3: TGTGCCAGCAGCTCACAGACAGGGATAATGAACACTGAAGCTTTCTTT.

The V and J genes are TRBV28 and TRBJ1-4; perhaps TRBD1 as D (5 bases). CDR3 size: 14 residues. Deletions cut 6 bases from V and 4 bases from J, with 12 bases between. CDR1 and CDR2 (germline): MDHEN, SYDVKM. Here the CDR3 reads CASRQDSFNEKLFF. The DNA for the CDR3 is TGTGCCAGCAGACAAGACAGTTTTAATGAAAAACTGTTTTTT.

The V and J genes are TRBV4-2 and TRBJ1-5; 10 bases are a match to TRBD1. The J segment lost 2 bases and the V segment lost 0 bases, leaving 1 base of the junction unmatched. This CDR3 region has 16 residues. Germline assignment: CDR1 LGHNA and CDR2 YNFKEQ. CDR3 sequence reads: CASSQEGTGGNQPQHF. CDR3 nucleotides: TGTGCCAGCAGCCAAGAGGGGACAGGGGGCAATCAGCCCCAGCATTTT.

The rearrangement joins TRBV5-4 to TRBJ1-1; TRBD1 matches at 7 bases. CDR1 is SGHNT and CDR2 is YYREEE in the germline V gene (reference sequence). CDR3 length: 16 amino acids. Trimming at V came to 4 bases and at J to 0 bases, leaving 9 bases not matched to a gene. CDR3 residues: CASSPLGGYMNTEAFF. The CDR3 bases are TGTGCCAGCAGCCCGCTAGGGGGCTATATGAACACTGAAGCTTTCTTT.

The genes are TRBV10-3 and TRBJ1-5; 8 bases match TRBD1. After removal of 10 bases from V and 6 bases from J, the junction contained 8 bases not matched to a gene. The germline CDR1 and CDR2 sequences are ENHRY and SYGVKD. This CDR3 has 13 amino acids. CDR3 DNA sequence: TGTGCCAGCGGACAGGGCTGGGGTCAGCCCCAGCATTTT. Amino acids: CASGQGWGQPQHF.

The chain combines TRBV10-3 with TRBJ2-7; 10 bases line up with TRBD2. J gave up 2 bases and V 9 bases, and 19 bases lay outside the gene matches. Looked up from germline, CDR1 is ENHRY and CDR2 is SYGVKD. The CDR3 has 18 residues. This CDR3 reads CAISPFGTSGDKPYEQYF. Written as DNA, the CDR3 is TGTGCCATATCCCCCTTTGGTACTAGCGGGGACAAACCCTACGAGCAGTACTTC.

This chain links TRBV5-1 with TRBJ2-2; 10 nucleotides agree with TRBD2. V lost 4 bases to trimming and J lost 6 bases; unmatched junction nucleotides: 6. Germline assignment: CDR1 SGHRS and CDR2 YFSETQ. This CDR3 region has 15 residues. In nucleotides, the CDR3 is TGCGCCAGCAGCCGCCAGCGGGGGGGCCCCGGGGAGCTGTTTTTT. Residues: CASSRQRGGPGELFF.

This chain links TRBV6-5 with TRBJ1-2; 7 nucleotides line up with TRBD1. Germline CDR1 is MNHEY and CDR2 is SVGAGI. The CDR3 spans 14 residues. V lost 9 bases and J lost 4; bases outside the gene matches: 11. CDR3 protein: CASSEGGQPYGYTF. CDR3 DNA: TGTGCCAGTTCAGAGGGGGGACAGCCCTATGGCTACACCTTC.

The CDR3 sequence: CASTVRDSPYNEQFF. The CDR3 region has the DNA TGTGCCAGCACCGTTCGGGACAGCCCCTACAATGAGCAGTTCTTC. J is TRBJ2-1 and V is TRBV2; 7 bases align to TRBD1. From germline, CDR1 is SNHLY and CDR2 FYNNEI. The trim removed 7 bases at V and 2 bases at J, leaving 8 bases unmatched. The CDR3 consists of 15 residues.

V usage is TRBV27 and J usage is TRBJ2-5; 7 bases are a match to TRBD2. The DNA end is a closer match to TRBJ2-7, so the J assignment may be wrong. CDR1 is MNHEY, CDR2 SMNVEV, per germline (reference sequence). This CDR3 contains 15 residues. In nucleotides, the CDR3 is TGTGCCAGCACCCGCCACCGCGGGGGTACCTACGAGCAGTACTTC. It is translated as CASTRHRGGTYEQYF.

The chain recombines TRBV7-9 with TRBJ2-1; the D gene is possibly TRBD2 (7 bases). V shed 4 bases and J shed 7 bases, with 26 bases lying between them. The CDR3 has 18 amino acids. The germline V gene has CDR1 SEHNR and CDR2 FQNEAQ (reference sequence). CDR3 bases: TGTGCCAGCAGCTCCCCCTTTGGGGGCGGGGGCCCGAGGAATGAGCAGTTCTTC. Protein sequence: CASSSPFGGGGPRNEQFF.